Below are 32 T cell receptor beta chains sequenced from a single sample in a study of blood T cell repertoires in COVID-19. Only in-frame clones appear in the TCRdb table, and some are missing; sequencing was by immunoSEQ multiplex PCR. In the table there are roughly 100,000 clones, about 85% of which are singletons. Sequenced input: peripheral blood. Every receptor here comes from an elderly man with active or convalescent COVID-19.

In this sample, this clone turned up once. The chain couples TRBV20-1 to TRBJ1-5; TRBD1 agrees at 7 bases. The CDR3 consists of 16 residues. Unmatched junction bases numbered 8, after V lost 3 bases and J lost 0 bases. CDR1 and CDR2 (germline): DFQATT, SNEGSKA (reference sequence). The CDR3 nucleotides read TGCAGTGCTAGTCCCTCTAGACAGGGTAGCAATCAGCCCCAGCATTTT. Its translation: CSASPSRQGSNQPQHF.

V and J are TRBV28 and TRBJ1-5; maybe TRBD1 (6 bases). CDR1 and CDR2 from the germline V gene are MDHEN and SYDVKM. V was trimmed by 7 bases and J by 0 bases, leaving 13 bases between them. The CDR3 runs to 15 residues. CDR3 DNA: TGTGCCAGCACCTCGCCAGGGGCTAGCAATCAGCCCCAGCATTTT. It is translated as CASTSPGASNQPQHF. Drawing the rest from reference TRBV28 and TRBJ1-5, the complete variable domain is DVKVTQSSRYLVKRTGEKVFLECVQDMDHENMFWYRQDPGLGLRLIYFSYDVKMKEKGDIPEGYSVSREKKERFSLILESASTNQTSMYLCASTSPGASNQPQHFGDGTRLSIL.

The V gene is TRBV19, the J gene TRBJ1-1, with 8 bases that match TRBD1. This CDR3 has 15 amino acids. CDR1 is LNHDA, CDR2 SQIVND, per germline (reference sequence). The J segment lost 1 base and the V segment lost 3 bases, leaving 4 bases of the junction unmatched. CDR3 protein: CASSMRDRPNTEAFF. Written as DNA, the CDR3 is TGTGCCAGTAGTATGAGGGACAGGCCGAACACTGAAGCTTTCTTT.

V gene TRBV10-1 combines with J gene TRBJ2-1; a possible D gene is TRBD2 (6 bases). The CDR3 has 15 residues. Trimming took 2 bases from V and 9 from J, leaving 17 bases between them. Germline CDR1 and CDR2: WNHNN and SYGVQD (reference sequence). The CDR3, as DNA: TGCGCCAGCAGTGAGGGGGCGGGGACCCGGGGTGAGCAGTTCTTC. This sequence encodes CASSEGAGTRGEQFF.

This clone turned up a few times. V is TRBV6-1 and J is TRBJ2-6; 8 bases align to TRBD2. Germline V CDR1 and CDR2: MNHNS, SASEGT. Trimming cost V 0 bases and J 2 bases; bases outside gene matches: 0. This CDR3 comprises 16 residues. CDR3 residues: CASSEARGAGANVLTF. CDR3 coding DNA: TGTGCCAGCAGTGAAGCGCGGGGGGCTGGGGCCAACGTCCTGACTTTC.

This rearrangement joins TRBV7-2 to TRBJ1-1; D is ambiguous. CDR1 and CDR2 from the germline V gene are SGHTA and FQGNSA. This CDR3 has 13 residues. Trimming removed 3 bases at V and 2 bases at J, with 7 bases between. Written as DNA, the CDR3 is TGTGCCAGCAGCTTGTCGTCTAACACTGAAGCTTTCTTT. Protein sequence: CASSLSSNTEAFF.

This clone was found once. The genes are TRBV6-1 and TRBJ2-5; a weak D match, TRBD1 (6 bases). Germline CDR1 reads MNHNS; CDR2 reads SASEGT. V lost 3 bases, J lost 3 bases, and 8 bases lay in between. The CDR3 is made up of 13 amino acids. The CDR3 reads CASSDWTEETQYF. The CDR3 nucleotides read TGTGCCAGCAGTGATTGGACAGAAGAGACCCAGTACTTC.

The chain combines TRBV7-9 with TRBJ1-6, with 7 nucleotides matching TRBD1. In germline, CDR1 is SEHNR, CDR2 FQNEAQ (reference sequence). V shed 3 bases, J shed 10 bases, and the junction held 9 bases outside the gene matches. The CDR3 contains 15 residues. The CDR3 DNA reads TGTGCCAGCAGCTTCGAGAGCCAGGGGGTATCACCCCTCCACTTT. Its protein product is CASSFESQGVSPLHF. Complete variable domain (other parts from reference TRBV7-9 and TRBJ1-6): DTGVSQNPRHKITKRGQNVTFRCDPISEHNRLYWYRQTLGQGPEFLTYFQNEAQLEKSRLLSDRFSAERPKGSFSTLEIQRTEQGDSAMYLCASSFESQGVSPLHFGNGTRLTVT.

The CDR3 spells CASSLTFDSPLHF. CDR3 DNA: TGTGCCAGCAGCTTAACTTTCGATTCACCCCTCCACTTT. The gene calls are TRBV11-3 and TRBJ1-6; D gene uncertain. The CDR3 has 13 amino acids. Looked up from germline, CDR1 is SGHNT and CDR2 is YENEEA. With 2 bases removed from V and 8 bases from J, the gap between germline ends came to 7 bases.

The V and J genes are TRBV15 and TRBJ1-4; no clear D gene. Trimming left V 1 base short and J 7 bases short, with 7 bases between. In germline, CDR1 is LNHNV, CDR2 YYDKDF (reference sequence). This CDR3 has 13 amino acids. Here the CDR3 reads CATSRGTGEKLFF. DNA of the CDR3: TGTGCCACCAGCAGAGGCACTGGTGAAAAACTGTTTTTT.

This clone was found many times. This sequence joins TRBV11-1 and TRBJ1-1; 11 positions match TRBD1. The CDR3 has 14 amino acids. Trimming cost V 5 bases and J 6 bases; bases outside gene matches: 5. Per germline, CDR1 SGHAT and CDR2 FQDESV (reference sequence). CDR3 nucleotide sequence: TGTGCCAGCAGCGGACAGGGGGCCGTCGCTGAAGCTTTCTTT. It specifies CASSGQGAVAEAFF.

The chain is built from TRBV4-1 and TRBJ2-1; D might be TRBD1 (5 bases). This CDR3 comprises 15 residues. V dropped 0 bases and J dropped 0 bases, with 6 bases sitting between them. Germline V gene data show CDR1 as MGHRA and CDR2 as YSYEKL. The CDR3 is CASSQEGVSYNEQFF. The CDR3 DNA is TGCGCCAGCAGCCAAGAAGGGGTCTCCTACAATGAGCAGTTCTTC.

V usage is TRBV7-9 and J usage is TRBJ2-5, with D possibly being TRBD1 (6 bases). Trimming left V 1 base short and J 4 bases short, with 7 bases between. The CDR3 runs to 13 residues. CDR1 and CDR2 (germline): SEHNR, FQNEAQ (reference sequence). Written as DNA, the CDR3 is TGTGCCAGCAGCTTAGTGGGGGCAGAGACCCAGTACTTC. As protein: CASSLVGAETQYF. Combining the CDR3 with reference TRBV7-9 and TRBJ2-5 gives the whole variable domain DTGVSQNPRHKITKRGQNVTFRCDPISEHNRLYWYRQTLGQGPEFLTYFQNEAQLEKSRLLSDRFSAERPKGSFSTLEIQRTEQGDSAMYLCASSLVGAETQYFGPGTRLLVL.

This clone was counted once. The V call is TRBV3-1 (or the pseudogene TRBV3-2), the J call TRBJ1-6; D not resolved. The CDR3 loop spans 13 amino acids. Trimming pared 0 bases from V and 10 bases from J, leaving 7 bases between. Per the germline V gene, CDR1 is LGHDT and CDR2 is YNNKEL (reference sequence). CDR3 region: CASSQDRISPLHF. Here the CDR3 DNA reads TGTGCCAGCAGCCAAGATCGTATATCACCCCTCCACTTT.

CDR3 nucleotide sequence: TGCGCCAGCAGCTTGGACGTTGGGAGTGAAAAACTGTTTTTT. As protein: CASSLDVGSEKLFF. The V call is TRBV5-1, the J call TRBJ1-4, with no clear D. From germline, CDR1 is SGHRS and CDR2 YFSETQ. This CDR3 region has 14 residues. Trimming pared 0 bases from V and 7 bases from J, leaving 10 bases between. Full variable domain (outside the CDR3, taken from reference TRBV5-1 and TRBJ1-4): KAGVTQTPRYLIKTRGQQVTLSCSPISGHRSVSWYQQTPGQGLQFLFEYFSETQRNKGNFPGRFSGRQFSNSRSEMNVSTLELGDSALYLCASSLDVGSEKLFFGSGTQLSVL.

The genes are TRBV5-1 and TRBJ2-3, with D perhaps TRBD2 (5 bases). The germline gives CDR1 SGHRS, CDR2 YFSETQ. The CDR3 is made up of 16 amino acids. V was cut by 4 bases and J by 2 bases, with 17 bases left in between. In DNA, the CDR3 is TGCGCCAGCAGCCCCCTCATGAGCGGAGACACAGATACGCAGTATTTT. Residues: CASSPLMSGDTDTQYF.

The chain employs TRBV5-6 and TRBJ2-7; TRBD2 matches at 8 bases. Germline CDR1 reads SGHDT; CDR2 reads YYEEEE. J lost 3 bases, V lost 0 bases, and 11 bases had no gene match. This CDR3 is 17 amino acids long. CDR3 region: CASSLAFGTRGGYEQYF. CDR3 nucleotides: TGTGCCAGCAGCTTGGCATTCGGGACCCGGGGGGGCTACGAGCAGTACTTC.

In this sample, this clone turned up a few times. The chain employs TRBV5-1 and TRBJ2-7; tentatively, D is TRBD2 (6 bases). Trimming removed 1 base from V and 0 bases from J, with 8 bases in between. There are 14 residues in the CDR3. Germline CDR1 reads SGHRS; CDR2 reads YFSETQ. The CDR3 protein is CASSLHGGSYEQYF. The CDR3 DNA is TGCGCCAGCAGCTTGCACGGGGGCTCCTACGAGCAGTACTTC.

The chain links TRBV28 to TRBJ2-7, with TRBD1 matching over 7 bases. The CDR3 totals 15 residues. CDR1 is MDHEN and CDR2 is SYDVKM in the germline V gene. V was clipped by 4 bases and J by 6 bases; unmatched bases: 12. CDR3 amino acids: CASSSPGQFPSEQYF. As DNA, the CDR3 is TGTGCCAGCAGTTCCCCGGGACAGTTCCCCTCCGAGCAGTACTTC. Using reference TRBV28 and TRBJ2-7 for the parts outside the CDR3, the full variable domain is DVKVTQSSRYLVKRTGEKVFLECVQDMDHENMFWYRQDPGLGLRLIYFSYDVKMKEKGDIPEGYSVSREKKERFSLILESASTNQTSMYLCASSSPGQFPSEQYFGPGTRLTVT.

The chain combines TRBV27 with TRBJ2-1, with 8 bases fitting TRBD1. V lost 8 bases to trimming and J lost 9 bases; unmatched junction nucleotides: 15. Germline V CDR1 and CDR2: MNHEY, SMNVEV (reference sequence). This CDR3 region has 15 residues. CDR3 sequence: CASVGTDRGGTEQFF. The CDR3 nucleotides read TGTGCCAGCGTCGGTACTGACAGGGGAGGTACTGAGCAGTTCTTC.

This chain uses TRBV7-7 with TRBJ2-2, with TRBD2 identical over 10 bases. Germline lookup yields CDR1 SSHAT and CDR2 FNYEAQ (reference sequence). Germline trimming cut 5 bases from V and 6 bases from J; bases unmatched to any gene: 6. The CDR3 is 15 residues long. CDR3: CASSVGLAEAGELFF. The CDR3 coding sequence is TGTGCCAGCAGCGTCGGACTAGCGGAGGCCGGGGAGCTGTTTTTT.

This chain joins TRBV7-2 and TRBJ2-3, with 15 bases that match TRBD2. Germline CDR1 and CDR2: SGHTA and FQGNSA. V gave up 4 bases and J gave up 7 bases; unmatched junction bases: 9. The CDR3 totals 17 residues. This chain's CDR3 is CASSSGTSGGIVNTQYF. CDR3 in DNA: TGTGCCAGCAGCTCCGGGACTAGCGGGGGGATAGTAAATACGCAGTATTTT.

The rearrangement joins TRBV5-4 to TRBJ2-2, with 7 bases identical to TRBD1. The junction had 9 bases not matched to a gene; V was cut back by 3 bases and J by 7 bases. CDR1 SGHNT and CDR2 YYREEE come from the germline V gene (reference sequence). This CDR3 is 15 amino acids long. CDR3 residues: CASSSRQGRHGELFF. Here the CDR3 DNA reads TGTGCCAGCAGCTCCCGACAGGGCCGTCACGGGGAGCTGTTTTTT.

The chain combines TRBV15 with TRBJ1-2, with a weak D call TRBD1 (5 bases). The CDR3 length is 15 residues. CDR1 LNHNV and CDR2 YYDKDF come from the germline V gene (reference sequence). Between the trimmed V and J ends, which lost 4 bases and 5 bases, there was a span of 17 bases. The CDR3 loop reads CATSTMGREVYGYTF. CDR3 sequence (DNA): TGTGCCACCAGCACCATGGGCAGGGAAGTTTATGGCTACACCTTC.

The rearrangement uses TRBV19 and TRBJ1-2; 11 bases are a match to TRBD1. CDR1 and CDR2 from the germline V gene are LNHDA and SQIVND (reference sequence). This CDR3 region has 14 residues. The V segment lost 7 bases and the J segment 7 bases; nucleotides outside the gene matches: 8. The CDR3 sequence is CASIGTGGISGYTF. The CDR3 DNA sequence: TGTGCCAGTATTGGGACAGGGGGGATAAGTGGCTACACCTTC.

The chain joins TRBV15 to TRBJ1-1, with 7 bases identical to TRBD1. With V trimmed by 7 bases and J by 6 bases, 17 bases remained unmatched. The germline V gene encodes CDR1 LNHNV and CDR2 YYDKDF (reference sequence). The CDR3 consists of 16 residues. CDR3 DNA sequence: TGTGCCACCAAGGAGGGGGCCGGGGCAGGTCGCGCTGAAGCTTTCTTT. Amino acid sequence: CATKEGAGAGRAEAFF.

V usage is TRBV7-2 and J usage is TRBJ2-3; D remains ambiguous. Deletions cut 5 bases from V and 0 bases from J, with 12 bases between. This CDR3 is 15 amino acids long. The germline V gene has CDR1 SGHTA and CDR2 FQGNSA. The CDR3 here is CASSPQISSTDTQYF. CDR3 sequence (DNA): TGTGCCAGCAGCCCCCAGATTTCCAGCACAGATACGCAGTATTTT.

The CDR3 here is CSATGFAEAFF. The CDR3 nucleotides are TGCAGTGCTACAGGGTTCGCTGAAGCTTTCTTT. The chain uses TRBV20-1 and TRBJ1-1; D may be TRBD1 (5 bases). This CDR3 region has 11 residues. Deletions cut 4 bases from V and 6 bases from J, with 9 bases between. CDR1 and CDR2 (germline): DFQATT, SNEGSKA (reference sequence).

The rearrangement joins TRBV7-9 to TRBJ2-3; 7 bases fit TRBD1. CDR3 length equals 15 residues. Germline CDR1 reads SEHNR; CDR2 reads FQNEAQ (reference sequence). V trimming: 3 bases; J trimming: 0 bases; junction bases outside the gene matches: 3. CDR3 sequence reads: CASSLRGPSTDTQYF. CDR3 nucleotide sequence: TGTGCCAGCAGCTTGAGGGGGCCTAGCACAGATACGCAGTATTTT.

This sequence joins TRBV6-2 or TRBV6-3 and TRBJ1-2; D uncertain. Trimming removed 5 bases from V and 2 bases from J, with 12 bases in between. Looked up from germline, CDR1 is MNHEY and CDR2 is SVGEGT. This CDR3 region has 14 residues. The CDR3 DNA sequence: TGTGCCAGCAGTGACCCAAGGAGGAACTATGGCTACACCTTC. Protein product: CASSDPRRNYGYTF.

Regarding this clone: The junction and the germline gene differ at one end; a read error may be behind it. The rearrangement links TRBV24-1 to TRBJ2-2, with TRBD1 as a possible D gene (5 bases). Germline-derived CDR1 and CDR2 are KGHDR and SFDVKD. The CDR3 is 15 residues long. CDR3 sequence reads: CATSGLQGSTGELFF. The CDR3 DNA reads TGTGCCACCAGTGGTTTGCAGGGAAGTACCGGGGAGCTGTTTTTT.

The rearrangement uses TRBV4-1 and TRBJ1-4; the match to TRBD1 covers 8 bases. V gave up 1 base and J gave up 8 bases; unmatched junction bases: 0. The CDR3 sequence is 13 residues long. CDR1 and CDR2 (germline): MGHRA, YSYEKL. The CDR3 loop reads CASSQAGGEKLFF. CDR3 sequence (DNA): TGCGCCAGCAGCCAAGCAGGGGGCGAAAAACTGTTTTTT.